Listed below are T cell receptor beta chains from one sample, sequenced in a study of regulatory T cells in long-lasting Graves disease. TCRdb called the multiplex PCR reads again in MiXCR, with one record for every CDR3 protein. The sample consists of about 470,000 distinct CDR3 sequences, roughly 21% of them appearing once. The sample consisted of peripheral blood mononuclear cells (PBMCs), taken when the disease was refractory, from a patient treated with antithyroid drugs. All receptors derive from a female donor with Graves disease. CDR3s include the opening cysteine and the closing phenylalanine or tryptophan. The D gene is left open where the match is weak. Clone size is not always given. Where it is, it says once, few, many or a class for expanded clones.

D	V	size	J	CDR3	DNA
-	TRBV28	many	TRBJ2-7	CASRYRTLVSYEQYF	TGTGCCAGCAGATATCGAACCCTCGTCTCCTACGAGCAGTACTTC
-	TRBV14	-	TRBJ2-4	CASSQGQGRGLAKNIQYF	TGTGCCAGCAGCCAAGGGCAGGGTCGAGGGTTAGCCAAAAACATTCAGTACTTC
-	TRBV28	many	TRBJ1-1	CASSFTVAEAFF	TGTGCCAGCAGTTTCACCGTCGCTGAAGCTTTCTTT
TRBD2	TRBV7-2	-	TRBJ2-7	CASSYGTSGYEQYF	TGTGCCAGCAGCTACGGGACTAGCGGATACGAGCAGTACTTC
TRBD2	TRBV4-1	-	TRBJ2-7	CASSHEKAGAGYEQYF	TGCGCCAGCAGCCATGAAAAAGCGGGGGCCGGCTACGAGCAGTACTTC
-	TRBV11-2	many	TRBJ2-4	CASSLDHTGAKNIQYF	TGTGCCAGCAGCTTAGACCATACGGGGGCCAAAAACATTCAGTACTTC
-	TRBV6-1	many	TRBJ1-4	CATEDSQNEKLFF	TGTGCCACCGAAGACAGCCAAAATGAAAAACTGTTTTTT
TRBD2	TRBV3-1	-	TRBJ2-2	CASSDPGLGLTGELFF	TGTGCCAGCAGCGACCCGGGACTAGGGCTCACCGGGGAGCTGTTTTTT
TRBD1	TRBV7-9	-	TRBJ1-2	CASSSKTGGRGYTF	TGTGCCAGCAGCTCGAAAACAGGGGGCCGGGGCTACACCTTC
-	TRBV7-9	-	TRBJ2-6	CASSLAGVQSGANVLTF	TGTGCCAGCAGCTTAGCTGGGGTGCAATCTGGGGCCAACGTCCTGACTTTC
-	TRBV28	many	TRBJ1-5	CATLRGGQYSNQPQHF	TGTGCCACCCTTCGAGGGGGGCAGTATAGCAATCAGCCCCAGCATTTT
-	TRBV4-1	few	TRBJ1-2	CASSRERTDGYTF	TGCGCCAGCAGCCGAGAACGGACGGATGGCTACACCTTC
TRBD2	TRBV12-3/TRBV12-4	many	TRBJ2-5	CASSEGASGSGETQYF	TGTGCCAGCAGTGAAGGGGCTAGCGGGAGTGGGGAGACCCAGTACTTC
TRBD2	TRBV28	many	TRBJ2-7	CASSSTTPGLAGRSYEQYF	TGTGCCAGCAGCTCCACGACCCCGGGACTAGCGGGCCGCTCCTACGAGCAGTACTTC
TRBD2	TRBV7-2	-	TRBJ2-7	CASSLGLVSYEQYF	TGTGCCAGCAGCTTGGGACTAGTCTCCTACGAGCAGTACTTC
TRBD1	TRBV27	few	TRBJ2-1	CASSSVDRGYNEQFF	TGTGCCAGCAGTTCCGTAGACAGGGGGTACAATGAGCAGTTCTTC
TRBD1	TRBV24-1	many	TRBJ2-5	CATSDSGTGDFQETQYF	TGTGCCACCAGTGATTCGGGGACAGGGGATTTCCAAGAGACCCAGTACTTC
TRBD1	TRBV6-1	-	TRBJ1-2	CASSSPGQSNYGYTF	TGTGCCAGCAGCTCCCCGGGACAGAGCAACTATGGCTACACCTTC
-	TRBV12-3/TRBV12-4	many	TRBJ2-2	CATRGGTGELFF	TGTGCCACTCGGGGCGGCACCGGGGAGCTGTTTTTT
-	TRBV11-2	many	TRBJ1-1	CASSPHPTVNTEAFF	TGTGCCAGCAGCCCACACCCCACAGTGAACACTGAAGCTTTCTTT
TRBD1	TRBV19	-	TRBJ1-6	CASSNDRDSYNSPLHF	TGTGCCAGTAGTAACGACAGGGACTCCTATAATTCACCCCTCCACTTT